This T cell receptor beta chain is from a study of T-cell reconstitution after alpha-beta-depleted transplantation in children. Unique molecular identifiers featured in how the TCRbeta library was prepared. TCRdb reprocessed the PCR reads with MiXCR, giving one entry per CDR3 protein. The sample includes about 500,000 distinct CDR3 sequences, roughly 10% seen only once; the top ten take 11% to 15%. Broader study findings: Most T-cell counts and diversity one year after the transplant came from T cells that were newly produced. The study reportedly traced alpha-beta T cells about two months after transplant to several hundred expanded graft clones. The origin of high day-60 TCRbeta diversity in some patients lay in surviving recipient T cells and thymic progenitors.

A note on this clonotype: Its antigen is unknown.

V gave up 1 base and J gave up 0 bases, with 13 bases separating them. CDR3 length equals 15 residues. CDR1 and CDR2 from the germline V gene are SQVTM and ANQGSEA. The starting material was PBMCs, mostly from graft donor cells, obtained 180 days after TCRalphabeta/CD19-depleted stem cell transplant. This receptor was taken from a female patient between 2 and 15 years old who had a stem cell transplant for aplastic anemia, so the T cells may come from the graft donor. V and J are TRBV29-1 and TRBJ2-7; D is unclear. In DNA form, the CDR3 reads TGCAGCGTTGAAGTCGGCGGATCGAGCTCCTACGAGCAGTACTTC. Protein product: CSVEVGGSSSYEQYF.